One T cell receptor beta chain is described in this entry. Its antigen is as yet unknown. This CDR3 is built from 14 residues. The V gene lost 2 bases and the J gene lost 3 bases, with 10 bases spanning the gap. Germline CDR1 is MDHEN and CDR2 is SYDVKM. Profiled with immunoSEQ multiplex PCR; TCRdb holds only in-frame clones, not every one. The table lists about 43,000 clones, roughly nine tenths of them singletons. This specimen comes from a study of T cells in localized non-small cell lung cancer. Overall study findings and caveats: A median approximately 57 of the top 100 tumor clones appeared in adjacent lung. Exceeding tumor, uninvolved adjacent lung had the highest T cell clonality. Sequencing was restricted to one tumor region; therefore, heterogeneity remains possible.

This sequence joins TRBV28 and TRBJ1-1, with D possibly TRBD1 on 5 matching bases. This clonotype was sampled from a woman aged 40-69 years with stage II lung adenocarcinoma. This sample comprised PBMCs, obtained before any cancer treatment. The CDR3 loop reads CASSLRGTYTEAFF. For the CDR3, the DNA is TGTGCCAGCAGTTTAAGGGGCACATACACTGAAGCTTTCTTT.